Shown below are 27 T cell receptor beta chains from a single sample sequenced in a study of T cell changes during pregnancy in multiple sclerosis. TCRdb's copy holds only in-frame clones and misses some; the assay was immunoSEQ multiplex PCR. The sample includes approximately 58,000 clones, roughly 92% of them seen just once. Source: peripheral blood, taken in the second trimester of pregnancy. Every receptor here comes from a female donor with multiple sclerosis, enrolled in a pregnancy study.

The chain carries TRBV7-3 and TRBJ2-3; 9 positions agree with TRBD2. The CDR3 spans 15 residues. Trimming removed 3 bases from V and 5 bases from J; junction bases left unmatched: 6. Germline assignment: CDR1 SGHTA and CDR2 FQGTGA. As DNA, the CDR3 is TGTGCCAGCAGCTTGGCGGGAGGGCCAGGAGATACGCAGTATTTT. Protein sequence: CASSLAGGPGDTQYF.

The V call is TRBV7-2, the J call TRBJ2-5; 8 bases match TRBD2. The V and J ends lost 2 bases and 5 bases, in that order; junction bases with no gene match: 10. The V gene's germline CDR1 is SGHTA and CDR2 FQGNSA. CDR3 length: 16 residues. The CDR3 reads CASSLFPSGSAETQYF. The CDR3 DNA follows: TGTGCCAGCAGCTTATTTCCCAGCGGGAGCGCCGAGACCCAGTACTTC. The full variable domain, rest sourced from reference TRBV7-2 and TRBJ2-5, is GAGVSQSPSNKVTEKGKDVELRCDPISGHTALYWYRQSLGQGLEFLIYFQGNSAPDKSGLPSDRFSAERTGGSVSTLTIQRTQQEDSAVYLCASSLFPSGSAETQYFGPGTRLLVL.

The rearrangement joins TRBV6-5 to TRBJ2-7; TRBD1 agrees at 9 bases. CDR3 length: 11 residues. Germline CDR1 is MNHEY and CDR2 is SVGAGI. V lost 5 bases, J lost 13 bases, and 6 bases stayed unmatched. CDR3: CASSPGDRDYF. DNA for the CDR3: TGTGCCAGCAGTCCAGGGGACAGGGATTACTTC.

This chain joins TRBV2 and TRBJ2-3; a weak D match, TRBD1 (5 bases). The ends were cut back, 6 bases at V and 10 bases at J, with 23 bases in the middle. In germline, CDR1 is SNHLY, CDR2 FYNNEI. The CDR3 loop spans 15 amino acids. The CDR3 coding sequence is TGTGCCAGCAGCGAAAAGACACCAGGGCAAGGGGCGCAGTATTTT. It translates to CASSEKTPGQGAQYF.

The CDR3 nucleotides read TGTGCCACCAGCTGGGGACTAGCGGGAGGTAAAGATACGCAGTATTTT. Amino acids: CATSWGLAGGKDTQYF. V is TRBV15 and J is TRBJ2-3; 15 positions match TRBD2. This CDR3 has 16 amino acids. Germline lookup yields CDR1 LNHNV and CDR2 YYDKDF (reference sequence). J was trimmed by 5 bases and V by 5 bases; bases with no gene match: 5.

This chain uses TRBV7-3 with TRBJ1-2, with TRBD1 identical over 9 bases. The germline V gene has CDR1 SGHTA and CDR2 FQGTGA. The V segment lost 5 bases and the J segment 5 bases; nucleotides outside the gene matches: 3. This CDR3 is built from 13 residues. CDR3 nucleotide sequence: TGTGCCAGCAGCCGCGGACAGGGGTATGGCTACACCTTC. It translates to CASSRGQGYGYTF.

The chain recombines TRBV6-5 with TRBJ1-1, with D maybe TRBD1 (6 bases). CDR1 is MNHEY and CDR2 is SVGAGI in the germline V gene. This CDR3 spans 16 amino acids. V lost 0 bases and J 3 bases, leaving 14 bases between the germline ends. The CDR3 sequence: CASSYSGGQRDTEAFF. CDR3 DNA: TGTGCCAGCAGTTACTCAGGAGGACAGAGGGACACTGAAGCTTTCTTT.

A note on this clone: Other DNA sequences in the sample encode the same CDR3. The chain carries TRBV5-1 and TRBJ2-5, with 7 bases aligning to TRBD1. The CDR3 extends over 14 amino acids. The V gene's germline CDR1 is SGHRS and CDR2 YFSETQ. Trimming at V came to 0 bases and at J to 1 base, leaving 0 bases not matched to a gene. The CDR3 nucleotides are TGCGCCAGCAGCTTGGGACAGGGCCAAGAGACCCAGTACTTC. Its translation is CASSLGQGQETQYF.

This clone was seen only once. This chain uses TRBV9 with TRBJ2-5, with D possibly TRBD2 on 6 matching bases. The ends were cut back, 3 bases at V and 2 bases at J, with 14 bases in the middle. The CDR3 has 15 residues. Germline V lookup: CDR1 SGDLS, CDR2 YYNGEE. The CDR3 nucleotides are TGTGCCAGCAGCGCCGGCGGGACTCCGCAAGAGACCCAGTACTTC. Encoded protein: CASSAGGTPQETQYF. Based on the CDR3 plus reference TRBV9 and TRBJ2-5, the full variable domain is DSGVTQTPKHLITATGQRVTLRCSPRSGDLSVYWYQQSLDQGLQFLIQYYNGEERAKGNILERFSAQQFPDLHSELNLSSLELGDSALYFCASSAGGTPQETQYFGPGTRLLVL.

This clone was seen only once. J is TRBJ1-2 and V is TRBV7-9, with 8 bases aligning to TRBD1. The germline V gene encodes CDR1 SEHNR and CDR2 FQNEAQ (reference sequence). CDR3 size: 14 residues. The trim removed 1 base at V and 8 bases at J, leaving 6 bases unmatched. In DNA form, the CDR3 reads TGTGCCAGCAGCTTAGTCCAGGGGGCGGGCGGCTACACCTTC. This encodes CASSLVQGAGGYTF.

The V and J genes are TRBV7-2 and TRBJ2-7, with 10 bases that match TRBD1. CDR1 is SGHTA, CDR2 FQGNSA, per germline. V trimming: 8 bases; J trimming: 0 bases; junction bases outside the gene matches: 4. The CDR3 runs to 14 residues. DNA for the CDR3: TGTGCCAGCGTGGGACAGGGGAGCTCCTACGAGCAGTACTTC. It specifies CASVGQGSSYEQYF.

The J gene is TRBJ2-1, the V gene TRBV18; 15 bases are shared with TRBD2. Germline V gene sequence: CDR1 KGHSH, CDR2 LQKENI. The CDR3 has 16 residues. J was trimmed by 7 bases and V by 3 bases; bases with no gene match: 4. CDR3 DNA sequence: TGTGCCAGCTCACCCTCGGGACTAGCGGGAGGAAATGAGCAGTTCTTC. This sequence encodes CASSPSGLAGGNEQFF.

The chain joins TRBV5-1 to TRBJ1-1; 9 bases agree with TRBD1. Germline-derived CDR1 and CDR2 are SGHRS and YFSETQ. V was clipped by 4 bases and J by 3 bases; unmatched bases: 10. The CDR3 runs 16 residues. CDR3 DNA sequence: TGCGCCAGCAGCGCCGGGACAGGGCAAGGGTACACTGAAGCTTTCTTT. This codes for CASSAGTGQGYTEAFF.

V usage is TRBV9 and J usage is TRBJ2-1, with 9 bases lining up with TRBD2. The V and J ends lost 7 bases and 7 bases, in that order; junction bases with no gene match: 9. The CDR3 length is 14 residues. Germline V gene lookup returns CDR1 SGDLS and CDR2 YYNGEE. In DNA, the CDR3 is TGTGCCAGCTCGCGGGGGGGGGCGGGAAATGAGCAGTTCTTC. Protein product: CASSRGGAGNEQFF. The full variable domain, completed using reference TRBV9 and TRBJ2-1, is DSGVTQTPKHLITATGQRVTLRCSPRSGDLSVYWYQQSLDQGLQFLIQYYNGEERAKGNILERFSAQQFPDLHSELNLSSLELGDSALYFCASSRGGAGNEQFFGPGTRLTVL.

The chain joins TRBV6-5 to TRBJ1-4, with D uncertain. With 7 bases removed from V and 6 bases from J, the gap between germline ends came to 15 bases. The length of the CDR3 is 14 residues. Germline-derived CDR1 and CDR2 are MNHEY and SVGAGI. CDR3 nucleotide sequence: TGTGCCAGCAACACGGGAGGGAGGCATGAAAAACTGTTTTTT. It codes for CASNTGGRHEKLFF.

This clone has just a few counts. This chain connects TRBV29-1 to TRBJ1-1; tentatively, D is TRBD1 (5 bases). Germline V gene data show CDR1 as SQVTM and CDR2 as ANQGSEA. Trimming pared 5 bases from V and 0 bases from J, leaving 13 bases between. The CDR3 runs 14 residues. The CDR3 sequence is CSVKVTAVNTEAFF. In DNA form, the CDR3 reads TGCAGCGTTAAAGTGACAGCTGTGAACACTGAAGCTTTCTTT.

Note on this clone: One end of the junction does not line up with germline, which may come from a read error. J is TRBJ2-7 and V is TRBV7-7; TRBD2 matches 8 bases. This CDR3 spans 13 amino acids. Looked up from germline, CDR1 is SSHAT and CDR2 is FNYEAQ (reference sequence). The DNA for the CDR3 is TGTGCTAGCAGCCCGGGACTAGGCTACGAGCAGTACTTC. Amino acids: CASSPGLGYEQYF.

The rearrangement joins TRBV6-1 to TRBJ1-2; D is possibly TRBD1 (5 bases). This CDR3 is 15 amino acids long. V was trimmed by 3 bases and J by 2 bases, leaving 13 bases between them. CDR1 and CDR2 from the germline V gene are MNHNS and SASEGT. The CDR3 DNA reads TGTGCCAGCAGTGACGGGGGAGGGGTAAACTATGGCTACACCTTC. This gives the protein CASSDGGGVNYGYTF.

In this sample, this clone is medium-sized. The CDR3 sequence is CASSDTSGDTGELFF. Written as DNA, the CDR3 is TGTGCCAGCAGTGACACTAGCGGAGACACCGGGGAGCTGTTTTTT. This chain joins TRBV6-4 and TRBJ2-2, with 8 nucleotides matching TRBD2. CDR1 MRHNA and CDR2 SNTAGT come from the germline V gene. This CDR3 comprises 15 residues. Losses at the gene ends were 2 bases for V and 3 bases for J; bases not matched to a gene: 2.

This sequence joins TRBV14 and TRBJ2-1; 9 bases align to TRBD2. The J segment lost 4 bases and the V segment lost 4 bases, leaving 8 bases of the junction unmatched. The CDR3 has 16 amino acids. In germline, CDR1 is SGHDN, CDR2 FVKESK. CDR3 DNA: TGTGCCAGCAGCCCTGTAGCGGGAGCTTCTTACAATGAGCAGTTCTTC. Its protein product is CASSPVAGASYNEQFF.

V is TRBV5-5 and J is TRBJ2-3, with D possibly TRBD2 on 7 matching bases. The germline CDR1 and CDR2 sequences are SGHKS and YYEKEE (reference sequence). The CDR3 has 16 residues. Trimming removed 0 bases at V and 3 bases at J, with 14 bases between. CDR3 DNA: TGTGCCAGCAGCTTGGTCCCGGGGGGCAGTACAGATACGCAGTATTTT. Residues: CASSLVPGGSTDTQYF. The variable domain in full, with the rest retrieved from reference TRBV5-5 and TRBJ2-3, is DAGVTQSPTHLIKTRGQQVTLRCSPISGHKSVSWYQQVLGQGPQFIFQYYEKEERGRGNFPDRFSARQFPNYSSELNVNALLLGDSALYLCASSLVPGGSTDTQYFGPGTRLTVL.

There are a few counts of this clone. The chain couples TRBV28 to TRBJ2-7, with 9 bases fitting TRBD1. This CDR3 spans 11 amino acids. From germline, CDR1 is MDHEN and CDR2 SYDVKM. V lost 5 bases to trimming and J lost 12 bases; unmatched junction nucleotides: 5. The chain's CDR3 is CASSLGQGSYF. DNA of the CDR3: TGTGCCAGCAGTCTGGGACAGGGTTCGTACTTC.

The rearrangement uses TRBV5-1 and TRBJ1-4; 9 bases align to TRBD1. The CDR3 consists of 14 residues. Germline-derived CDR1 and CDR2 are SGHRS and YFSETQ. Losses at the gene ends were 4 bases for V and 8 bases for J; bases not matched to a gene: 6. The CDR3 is CASSVDRGREKLFF. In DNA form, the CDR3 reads TGCGCCAGCAGCGTTGACAGGGGGAGAGAAAAACTGTTTTTT.

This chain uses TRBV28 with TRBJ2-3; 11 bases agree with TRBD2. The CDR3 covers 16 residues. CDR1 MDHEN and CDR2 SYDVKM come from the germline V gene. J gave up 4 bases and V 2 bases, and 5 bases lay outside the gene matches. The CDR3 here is CASSLPLAGVPDTQYF. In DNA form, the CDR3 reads TGTGCCAGCAGTTTACCACTAGCGGGAGTCCCAGATACGCAGTATTTT.

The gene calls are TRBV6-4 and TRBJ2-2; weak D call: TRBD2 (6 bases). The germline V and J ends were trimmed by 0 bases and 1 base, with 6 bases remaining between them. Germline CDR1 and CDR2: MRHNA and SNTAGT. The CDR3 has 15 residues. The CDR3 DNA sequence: TGTGCCAGCAGTGACTCGGGACTGAACACCGGGGAGCTGTTTTTT. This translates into CASSDSGLNTGELFF.

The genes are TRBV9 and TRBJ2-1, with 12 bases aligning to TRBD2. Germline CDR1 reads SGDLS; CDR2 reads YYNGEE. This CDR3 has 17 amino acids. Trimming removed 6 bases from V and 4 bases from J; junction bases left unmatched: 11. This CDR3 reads CASIPSGRAPMYNEQFF. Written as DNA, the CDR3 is TGTGCCAGCATCCCTAGCGGGAGGGCCCCGATGTACAATGAGCAGTTCTTC.

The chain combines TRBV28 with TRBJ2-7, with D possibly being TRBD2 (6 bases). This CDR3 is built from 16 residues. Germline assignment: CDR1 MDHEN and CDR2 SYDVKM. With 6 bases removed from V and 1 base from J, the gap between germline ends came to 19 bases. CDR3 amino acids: CASSSPGTWGSYEQYF. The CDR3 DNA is TGTGCCAGCAGCTCCCCCGGGACTTGGGGTTCCTACGAGCAGTACTTC. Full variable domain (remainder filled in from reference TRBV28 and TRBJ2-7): DVKVTQSSRYLVKRTGEKVFLECVQDMDHENMFWYRQDPGLGLRLIYFSYDVKMKEKGDIPEGYSVSREKKERFSLILESASTNQTSMYLCASSSPGTWGSYEQYFGPGTRLTVT.